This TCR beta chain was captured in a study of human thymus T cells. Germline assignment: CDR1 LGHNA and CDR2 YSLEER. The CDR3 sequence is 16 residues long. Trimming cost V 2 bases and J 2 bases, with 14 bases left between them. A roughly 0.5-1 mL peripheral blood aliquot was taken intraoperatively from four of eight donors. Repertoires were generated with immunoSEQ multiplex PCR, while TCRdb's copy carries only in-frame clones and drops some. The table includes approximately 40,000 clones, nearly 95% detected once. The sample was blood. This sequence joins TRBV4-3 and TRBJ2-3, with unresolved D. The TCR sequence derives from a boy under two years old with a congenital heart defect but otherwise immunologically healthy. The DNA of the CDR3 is TGCGCCAGCAGCCAATGGCCGGGCTCTAACACAGATACGCAGTATTTT. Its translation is CASSQWPGSNTDTQYF.